This T cell receptor beta chain was retrieved from a study of blood T cell repertoires in COVID-19. Overall study context: Donors in the United States, Italy and Spain gave samples during acute or convalescent COVID-19. PBMCs, B-cell-depleted T cells, or T cells provided the cDNA or gDNA that made up the material.

Study processing details: Nucleated cell number was recorded as an estimate derived from reference gene primer amplification. This table comes from immunoSEQ multiplex PCR, and its TCRdb copy is limited to in-frame clones, with some not included. From that table come the V and J calls and clone size; the DNA was used to work out D and trimming. The top ten hold 20% to 25% of the sample, which has about 40,000 clones, about 89% seen once. In germline, CDR1 is SEHNR, CDR2 FQNEAQ (reference sequence). V gave up 1 base and J gave up 4 bases, with 19 bases separating them. The CDR3 spans 17 residues. This chain joins TRBV7-9 and TRBJ1-2; D uncertain. This TCR came from a man between 50 and 59 years old with active COVID-19. Sequenced sample: peripheral blood. The CDR3 loop reads CASSLDGFRRRGYGYTF. The CDR3 DNA reads TGTGCCAGCAGCTTAGACGGATTTCGTCGTCGGGGCTATGGCTACACCTTC. Looking up the rest from reference TRBV7-9 and TRBJ1-2 gives the full variable domain: DTGVSQNPRHKITKRGQNVTFRCDPISEHNRLYWYRQTLGQGPEFLTYFQNEAQLEKSRLLSDRFSAERPKGSFSTLEIQRTEQGDSAMYLCASSLDGFRRRGYGYTFGSGTRLTVV.